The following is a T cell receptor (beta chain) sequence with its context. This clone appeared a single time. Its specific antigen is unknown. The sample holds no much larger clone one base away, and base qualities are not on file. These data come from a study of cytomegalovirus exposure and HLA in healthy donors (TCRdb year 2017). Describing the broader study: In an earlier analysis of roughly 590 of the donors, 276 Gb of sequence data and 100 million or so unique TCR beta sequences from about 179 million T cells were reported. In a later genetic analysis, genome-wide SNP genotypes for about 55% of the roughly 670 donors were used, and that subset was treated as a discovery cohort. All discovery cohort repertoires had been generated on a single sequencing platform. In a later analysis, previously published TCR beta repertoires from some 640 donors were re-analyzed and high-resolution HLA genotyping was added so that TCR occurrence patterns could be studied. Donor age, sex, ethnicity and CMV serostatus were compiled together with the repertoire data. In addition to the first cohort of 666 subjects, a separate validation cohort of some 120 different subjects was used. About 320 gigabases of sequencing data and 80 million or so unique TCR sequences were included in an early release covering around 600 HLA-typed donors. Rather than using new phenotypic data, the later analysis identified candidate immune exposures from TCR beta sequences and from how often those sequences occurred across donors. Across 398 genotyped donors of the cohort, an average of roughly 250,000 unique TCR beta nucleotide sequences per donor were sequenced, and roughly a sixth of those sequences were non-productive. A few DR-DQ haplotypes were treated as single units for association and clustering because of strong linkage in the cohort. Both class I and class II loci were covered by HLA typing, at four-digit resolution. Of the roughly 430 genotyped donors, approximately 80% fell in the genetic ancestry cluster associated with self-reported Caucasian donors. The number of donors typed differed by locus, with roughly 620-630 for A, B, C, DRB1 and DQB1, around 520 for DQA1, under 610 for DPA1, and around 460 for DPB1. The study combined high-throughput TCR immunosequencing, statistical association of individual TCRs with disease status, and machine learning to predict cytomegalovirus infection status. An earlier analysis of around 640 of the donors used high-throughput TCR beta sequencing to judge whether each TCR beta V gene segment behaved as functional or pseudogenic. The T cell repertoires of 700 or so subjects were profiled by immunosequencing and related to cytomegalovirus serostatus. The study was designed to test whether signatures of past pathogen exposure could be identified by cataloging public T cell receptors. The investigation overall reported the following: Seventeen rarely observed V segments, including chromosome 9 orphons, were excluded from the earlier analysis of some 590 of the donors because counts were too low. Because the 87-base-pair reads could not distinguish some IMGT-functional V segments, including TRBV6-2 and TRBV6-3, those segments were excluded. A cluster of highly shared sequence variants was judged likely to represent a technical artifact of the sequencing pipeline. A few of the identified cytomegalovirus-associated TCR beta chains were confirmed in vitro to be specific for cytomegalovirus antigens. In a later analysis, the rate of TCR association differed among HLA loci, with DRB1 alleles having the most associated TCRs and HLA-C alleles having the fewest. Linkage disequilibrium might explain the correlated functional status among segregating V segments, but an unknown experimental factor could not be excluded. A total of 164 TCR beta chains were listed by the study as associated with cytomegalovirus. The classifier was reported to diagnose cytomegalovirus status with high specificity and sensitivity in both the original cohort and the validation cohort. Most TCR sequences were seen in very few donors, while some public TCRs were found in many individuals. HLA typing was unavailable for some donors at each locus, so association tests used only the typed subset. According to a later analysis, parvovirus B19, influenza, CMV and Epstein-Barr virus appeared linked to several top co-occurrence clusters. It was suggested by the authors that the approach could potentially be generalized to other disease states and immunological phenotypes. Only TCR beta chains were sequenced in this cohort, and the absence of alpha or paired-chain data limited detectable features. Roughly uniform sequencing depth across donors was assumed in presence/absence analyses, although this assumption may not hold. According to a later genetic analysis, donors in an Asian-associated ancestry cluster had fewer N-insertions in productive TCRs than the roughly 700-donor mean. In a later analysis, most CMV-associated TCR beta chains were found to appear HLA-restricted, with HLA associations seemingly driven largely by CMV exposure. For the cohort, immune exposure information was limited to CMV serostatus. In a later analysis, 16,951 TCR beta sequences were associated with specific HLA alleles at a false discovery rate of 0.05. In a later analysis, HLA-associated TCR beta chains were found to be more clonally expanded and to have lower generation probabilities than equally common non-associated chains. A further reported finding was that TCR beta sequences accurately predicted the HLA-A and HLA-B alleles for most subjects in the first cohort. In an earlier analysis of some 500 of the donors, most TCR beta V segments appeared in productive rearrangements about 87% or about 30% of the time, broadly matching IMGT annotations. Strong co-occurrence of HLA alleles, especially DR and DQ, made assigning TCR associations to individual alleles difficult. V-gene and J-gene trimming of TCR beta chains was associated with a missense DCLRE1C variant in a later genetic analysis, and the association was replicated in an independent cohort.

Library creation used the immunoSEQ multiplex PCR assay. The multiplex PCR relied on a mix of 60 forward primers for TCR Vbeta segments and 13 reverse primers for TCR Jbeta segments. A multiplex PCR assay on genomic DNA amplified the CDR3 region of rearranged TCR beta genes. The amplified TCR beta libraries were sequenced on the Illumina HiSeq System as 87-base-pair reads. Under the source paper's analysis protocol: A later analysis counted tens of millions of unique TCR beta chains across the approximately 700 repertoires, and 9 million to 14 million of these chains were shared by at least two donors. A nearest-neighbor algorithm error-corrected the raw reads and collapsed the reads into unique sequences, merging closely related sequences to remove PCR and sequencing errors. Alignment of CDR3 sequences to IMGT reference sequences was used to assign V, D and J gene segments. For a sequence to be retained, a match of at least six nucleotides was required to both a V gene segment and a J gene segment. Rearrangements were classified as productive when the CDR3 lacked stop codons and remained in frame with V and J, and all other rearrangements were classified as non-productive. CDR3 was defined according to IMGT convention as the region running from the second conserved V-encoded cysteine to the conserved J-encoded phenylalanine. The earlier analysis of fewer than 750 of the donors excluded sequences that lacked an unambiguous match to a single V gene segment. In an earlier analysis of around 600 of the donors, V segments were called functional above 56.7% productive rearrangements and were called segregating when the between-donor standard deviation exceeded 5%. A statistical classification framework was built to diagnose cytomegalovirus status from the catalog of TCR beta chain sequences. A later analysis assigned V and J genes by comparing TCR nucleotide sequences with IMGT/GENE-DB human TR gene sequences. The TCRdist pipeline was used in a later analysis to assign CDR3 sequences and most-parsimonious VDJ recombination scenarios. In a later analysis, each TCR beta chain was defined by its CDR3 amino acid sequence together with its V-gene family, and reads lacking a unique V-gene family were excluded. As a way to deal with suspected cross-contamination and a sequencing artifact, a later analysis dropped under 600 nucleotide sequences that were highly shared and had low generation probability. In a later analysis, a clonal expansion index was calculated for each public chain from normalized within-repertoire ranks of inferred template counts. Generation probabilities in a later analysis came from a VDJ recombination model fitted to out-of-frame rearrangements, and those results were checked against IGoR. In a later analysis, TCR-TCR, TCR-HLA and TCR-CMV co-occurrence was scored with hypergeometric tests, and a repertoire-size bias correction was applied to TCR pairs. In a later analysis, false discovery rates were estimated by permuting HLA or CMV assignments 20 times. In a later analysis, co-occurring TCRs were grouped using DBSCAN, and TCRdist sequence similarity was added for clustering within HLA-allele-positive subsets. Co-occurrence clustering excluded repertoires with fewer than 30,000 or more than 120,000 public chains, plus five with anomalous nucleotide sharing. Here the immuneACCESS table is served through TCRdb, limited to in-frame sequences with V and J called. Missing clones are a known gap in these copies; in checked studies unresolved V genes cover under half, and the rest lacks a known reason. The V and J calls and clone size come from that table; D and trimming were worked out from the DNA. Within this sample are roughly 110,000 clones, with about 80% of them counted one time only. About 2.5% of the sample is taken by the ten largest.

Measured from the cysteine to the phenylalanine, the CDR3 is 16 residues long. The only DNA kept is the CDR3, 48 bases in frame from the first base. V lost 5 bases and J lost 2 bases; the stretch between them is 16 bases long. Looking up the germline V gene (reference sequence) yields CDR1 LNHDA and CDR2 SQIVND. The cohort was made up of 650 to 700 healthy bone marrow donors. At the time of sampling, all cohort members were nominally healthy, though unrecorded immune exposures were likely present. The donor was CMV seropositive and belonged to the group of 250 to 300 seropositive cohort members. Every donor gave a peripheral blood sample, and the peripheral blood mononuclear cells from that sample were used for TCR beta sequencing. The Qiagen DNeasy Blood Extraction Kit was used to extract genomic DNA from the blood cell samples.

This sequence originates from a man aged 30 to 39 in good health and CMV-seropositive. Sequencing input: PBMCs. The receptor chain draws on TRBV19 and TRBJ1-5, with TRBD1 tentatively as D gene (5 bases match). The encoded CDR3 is CASSVYGGDGNQPQHF. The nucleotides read TGTGCCAGTAGTGTCTATGGGGGGGACGGCAATCAGCCCCAGCATTTT.